This passage covers 10 T cell receptor beta chains from one sample sequenced in a study of T cell responses to AZD1222 COVID-19 vaccine. Using immunoSEQ multiplex PCR, the repertoire was profiled, and TCRdb retains in-frame clones only, with some absent. The sample carries roughly 95,000 clones, approximately 87% recorded once. Specimen: peripheral blood, collected on day 0 of AZD1222 vaccination. The source is an adult in good health.

The genes are TRBV9 and TRBJ1-5; a weak D match, TRBD1 (6 bases). Germline V CDR1 and CDR2: SGDLS, YYNGEE. With 6 bases removed from V and 3 bases from J, the gap between germline ends came to 10 bases. This CDR3 spans 13 amino acids. The chain's CDR3 is CASNPGDNQPQHF. The DNA for the CDR3 is TGTGCCAGCAATCCAGGGGACAATCAGCCCCAGCATTTT.

The V and J genes are TRBV5-4 and TRBJ2-5; the D is unclear. Germline lookup yields CDR1 SGHNT and CDR2 YYREEE (reference sequence). V dropped 2 bases and J dropped 5 bases, with 7 bases sitting between them. The CDR3 covers 12 residues. The CDR3 is CASSLFQETQYF. CDR3 nucleotide sequence: TGTGCCAGCAGCTTATTCCAGGAGACCCAGTACTTC.

The chain carries TRBV4-2 and TRBJ2-1; 10 nucleotides match TRBD2. The CDR3 runs 17 residues. From germline, CDR1 is LGHNA and CDR2 YNFKEQ. J was trimmed by 7 bases and V by 0 bases; bases with no gene match: 9. CDR3 coding DNA: TGTGCCAGCAGCCAAGAGGTGTGGAGCGGGAGGGGAAATGAGCAGTTCTTC. Its translation: CASSQEVWSGRGNEQFF.

The chain links TRBV6-5 to TRBJ2-7; 7 nucleotides line up with TRBD1. The CDR3 runs to 13 residues. With V trimmed by 6 bases and J by 6 bases, 8 bases remained unmatched. The germline CDR1 and CDR2 sequences are MNHEY and SVGAGI. CDR3 loop: CASRETGFSEQYF. The CDR3 bases are TGTGCCAGCAGAGAGACAGGGTTCAGCGAGCAGTACTTC.

The CDR3 protein is CASSPRDRVAGRVDEQFF. The CDR3 region has the DNA TGTGCCAGCAGCCCACGGGACAGGGTTGCGGGAAGGGTCGATGAGCAGTTCTTC. This chain uses TRBV4-2 with TRBJ2-1; 9 positions match TRBD1. After removal of 4 bases from V and 8 bases from J, the junction contained 18 bases not matched to a gene. Germline assignment: CDR1 LGHNA and CDR2 YNFKEQ. The CDR3 consists of 18 residues.

The genes are TRBV5-6 and TRBJ1-2; no firm D call. V lost 4 bases and J lost 6, with 19 bases in between. This CDR3 spans 15 amino acids. Germline CDR1 is SGHDT and CDR2 is YYEEEE. CDR3 sequence: CASSRLEAPIHGYTF. The CDR3 region has the DNA TGTGCCAGCAGCCGTTTAGAGGCTCCGATCCATGGCTACACCTTC.

This chain connects TRBV18 to TRBJ1-1; D unclear. V was cut by 2 bases and J by 0 bases, with 16 bases left in between. Germline V gene data show CDR1 as KGHSH and CDR2 as LQKENI. This CDR3 comprises 17 residues. In DNA, the CDR3 is TGTGCCAGCTCACCAATGATATCGGCAGTCATGAACACTGAAGCTTTCTTT. Amino acid sequence: CASSPMISAVMNTEAFF.

The chain has TRBV2 and TRBJ2-6; the D gene is possibly TRBD1 (6 bases). The CDR3 loop spans 16 amino acids. Germline CDR1 SNHLY, CDR2 FYNNEI. V was cut by 9 bases and J by 0 bases, with 15 bases left in between. For the CDR3, the DNA is TGTGCCAGACTACAGGGTAGCCTCTCTGGGGCCAACGTCCTGACTTTC. Translation: CARLQGSLSGANVLTF.

This chain's CDR3 is CASSEHEQYF. Here the CDR3 DNA reads TGTGCCAGCAGTGAACACGAGCAGTACTTC. This chain joins TRBV2 and TRBJ2-7, with D hard to call. The V end was cut by 2 bases, the J end by 5 bases, with 1 base between. Germline CDR1 and CDR2: SNHLY and FYNNEI. The CDR3 runs 10 residues.

The CDR3 sequence is CASSEQDEQFF. CDR3 sequence (DNA): TGTGCCAGCTCTGAGCAAGATGAGCAGTTCTTC. The chain joins TRBV16 to TRBJ2-1; no firm D call. From germline, CDR1 is KGHSY and CDR2 FQNENV. V was pared by 8 bases and J by 8 bases, with 10 bases between. The CDR3 loop spans 11 amino acids.